This TCR beta chain appears in the sequencing data of a study of T cells after posttransplantation cyclophosphamide. Whole-study findings and limits: Later blood repertoires were often dominated by clones from the donor CD8+ memory compartment. Tissue-infiltrating T cells from skin or gut overlapped little with blood T cells. After PTCy, TRB diversity resembled that of CNI/methotrexate controls.

Points on this clone: Its antigen is still unknown.

The data were produced by immunoSEQ multiplex PCR, yet TCRdb's version contains in-frame clones alone and is incomplete. Listed here are about 1,400 clones without any singletons, the top ten holding 27%. V shed 0 bases, J shed 3 bases, and the junction held 7 bases outside the gene matches. The CDR3 has 18 amino acids. The germline V gene encodes CDR1 SGHDT and CDR2 YYEEEE. A marrow graft followed busulfan-fludarabine conditioning, with cyclophosphamide on days +3 and +4. This chain uses TRBV5-6 with TRBJ2-2; TRBD2 matches at 11 bases. The TCR originated in a male patient between 25 and 39 years old who received an allogeneic stem cell transplant from a related donor, was CMV-positive, and had acute GVHD only. Some of the T cells might come from the graft donor. The sample here was PBMCs, taken after an allogeneic stem cell transplant with post-transplant cyclophosphamide. The CDR3 spells CASSLGLAGGLDTGELFF. The CDR3 nucleotides read TGTGCCAGCAGCTTGGGGCTAGCGGGGGGTTTGGACACCGGGGAGCTGTTTTTT.